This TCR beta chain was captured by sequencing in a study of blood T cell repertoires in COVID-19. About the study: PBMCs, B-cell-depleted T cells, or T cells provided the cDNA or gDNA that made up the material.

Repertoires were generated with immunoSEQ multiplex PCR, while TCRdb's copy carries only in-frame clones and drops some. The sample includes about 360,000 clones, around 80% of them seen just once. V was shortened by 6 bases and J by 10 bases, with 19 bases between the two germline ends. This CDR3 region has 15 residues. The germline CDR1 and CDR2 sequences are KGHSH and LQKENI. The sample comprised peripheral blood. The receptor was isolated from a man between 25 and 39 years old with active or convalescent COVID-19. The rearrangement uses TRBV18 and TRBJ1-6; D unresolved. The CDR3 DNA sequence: TGTGCCAGCTCCCCAGAGGGAGGAGGTCTATCACCCCTCCACTTT. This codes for CASSPEGGGLSPLHF. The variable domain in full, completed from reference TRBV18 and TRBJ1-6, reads NAGVMQNPRHLVRRRGQEARLRCSPMKGHSHVYWYRQLPEEGLKFMVYLQKENIIDESGMPKERFSAEFPKEGPSILRIQQVVRGDSAAYFCASSPEGGGLSPLHFGNGTRLTVT.